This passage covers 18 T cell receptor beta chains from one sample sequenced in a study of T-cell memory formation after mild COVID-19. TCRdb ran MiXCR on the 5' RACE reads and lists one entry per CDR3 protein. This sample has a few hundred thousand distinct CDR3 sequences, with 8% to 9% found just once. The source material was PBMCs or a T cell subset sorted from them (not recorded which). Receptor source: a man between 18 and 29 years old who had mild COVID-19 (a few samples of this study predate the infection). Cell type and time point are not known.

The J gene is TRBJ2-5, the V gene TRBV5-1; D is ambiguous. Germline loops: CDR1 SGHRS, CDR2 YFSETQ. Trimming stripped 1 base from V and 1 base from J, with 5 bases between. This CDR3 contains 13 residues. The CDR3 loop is CASSLKGQETQYF. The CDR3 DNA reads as TGCGCCAGCAGCTTGAAGGGCCAAGAGACCCAGTACTTC.

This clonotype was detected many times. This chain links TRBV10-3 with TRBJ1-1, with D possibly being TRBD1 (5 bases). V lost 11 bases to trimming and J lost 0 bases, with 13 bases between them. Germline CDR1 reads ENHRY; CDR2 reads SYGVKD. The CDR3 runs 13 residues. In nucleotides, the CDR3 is TGTGCCTCCCAGACAGCCATGAACACTGAAGCTTTCTTT. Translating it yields CASQTAMNTEAFF.

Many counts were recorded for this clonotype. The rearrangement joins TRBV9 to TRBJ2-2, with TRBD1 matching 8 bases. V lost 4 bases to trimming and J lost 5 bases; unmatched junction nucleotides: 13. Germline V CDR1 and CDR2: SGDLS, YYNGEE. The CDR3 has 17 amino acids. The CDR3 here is CASSPQSGQGWTGELFF. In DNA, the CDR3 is TGTGCCAGCAGCCCTCAGTCCGGACAGGGCTGGACCGGGGAGCTGTTTTTT.

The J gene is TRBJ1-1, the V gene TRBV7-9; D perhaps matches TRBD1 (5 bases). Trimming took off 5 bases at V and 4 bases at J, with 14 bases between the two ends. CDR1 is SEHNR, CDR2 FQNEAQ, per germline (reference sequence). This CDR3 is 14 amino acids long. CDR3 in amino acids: CASSAGTWGTEAFF. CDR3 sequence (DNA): TGTGCCAGCAGCGCGGGGACGTGGGGCACTGAAGCTTTCTTT. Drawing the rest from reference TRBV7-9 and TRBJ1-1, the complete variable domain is DTGVSQNPRHKITKRGQNVTFRCDPISEHNRLYWYRQTLGQGPEFLTYFQNEAQLEKSRLLSDRFSAERPKGSFSTLEIQRTEQGDSAMYLCASSAGTWGTEAFFGQGTRLTVV.

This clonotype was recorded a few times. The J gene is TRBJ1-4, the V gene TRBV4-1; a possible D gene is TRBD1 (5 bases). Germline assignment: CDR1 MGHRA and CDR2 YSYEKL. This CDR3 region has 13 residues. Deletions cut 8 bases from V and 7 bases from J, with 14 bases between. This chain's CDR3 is CASAWGFGEKLFF. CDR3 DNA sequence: TGCGCCAGCGCGTGGGGGTTCGGTGAAAAACTGTTTTTT.

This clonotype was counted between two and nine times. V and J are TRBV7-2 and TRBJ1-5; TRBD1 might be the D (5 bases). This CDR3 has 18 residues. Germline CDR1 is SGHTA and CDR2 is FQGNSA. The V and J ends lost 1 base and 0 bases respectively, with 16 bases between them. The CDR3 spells CASSLDVRGRYSNQPQHF. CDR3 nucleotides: TGTGCCAGCAGCTTAGATGTGCGGGGGAGGTATAGCAATCAGCCCCAGCATTTT.

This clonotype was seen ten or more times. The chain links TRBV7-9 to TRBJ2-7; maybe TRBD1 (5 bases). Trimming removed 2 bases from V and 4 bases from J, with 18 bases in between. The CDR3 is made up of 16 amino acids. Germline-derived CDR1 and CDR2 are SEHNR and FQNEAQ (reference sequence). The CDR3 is CASSLLGRLKSYEQYV. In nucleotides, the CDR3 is TGTGCCAGCAGCTTACTGGGGCGCTTGAAAAGTTACGAGCAGTACGTC.

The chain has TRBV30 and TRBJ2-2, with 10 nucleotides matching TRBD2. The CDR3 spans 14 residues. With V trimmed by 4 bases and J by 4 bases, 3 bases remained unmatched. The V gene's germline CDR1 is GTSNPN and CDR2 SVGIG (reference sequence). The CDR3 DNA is TGTGCCTGGACTAGCGGGGGTCCCACCGGGGAGCTGTTTTTT. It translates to CAWTSGGPTGELFF.

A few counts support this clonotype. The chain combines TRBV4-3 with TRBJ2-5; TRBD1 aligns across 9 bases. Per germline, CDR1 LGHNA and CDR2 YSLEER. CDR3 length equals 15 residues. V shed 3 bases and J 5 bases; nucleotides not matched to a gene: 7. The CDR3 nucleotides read TGCGCCAGCAGCCAGCGGGACAGGGAGTCGGAGACCCAGTACTTC. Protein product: CASSQRDRESETQYF.

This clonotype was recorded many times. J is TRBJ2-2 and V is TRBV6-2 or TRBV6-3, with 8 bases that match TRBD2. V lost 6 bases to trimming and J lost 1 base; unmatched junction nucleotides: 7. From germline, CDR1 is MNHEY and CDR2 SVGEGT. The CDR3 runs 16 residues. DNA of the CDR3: TGTGCCAGCAGAACCCCCAGCGGGGGGAACACCGGGGAGCTGTTTTTT. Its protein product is CASRTPSGGNTGELFF.

CDR3 residues: CASSYPGAGETQYF. Here the CDR3 DNA reads TGTGCCAGCAGCTACCCCGGGGCAGGAGAGACCCAGTACTTC. The rearrangement joins TRBV7-2 to TRBJ2-5; D assignment may be TRBD1 or TRBD2 (5 bases each). Trimming stripped 4 bases from V and 4 bases from J, with 13 bases between. CDR3 length equals 14 residues. Looked up from germline, CDR1 is SGHTA and CDR2 is FQGNSA.

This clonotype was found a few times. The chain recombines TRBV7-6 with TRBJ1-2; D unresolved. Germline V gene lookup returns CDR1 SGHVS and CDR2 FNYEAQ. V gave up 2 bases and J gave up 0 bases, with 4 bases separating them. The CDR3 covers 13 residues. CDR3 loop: CASSLLANYGYTF. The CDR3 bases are TGTGCCAGCAGCTTATTGGCTAACTATGGCTACACCTTC.

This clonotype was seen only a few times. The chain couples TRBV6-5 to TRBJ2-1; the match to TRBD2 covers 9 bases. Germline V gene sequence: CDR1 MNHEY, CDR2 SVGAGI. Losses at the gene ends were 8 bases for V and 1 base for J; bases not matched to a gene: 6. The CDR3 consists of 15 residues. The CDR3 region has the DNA TGTGCCAGCGCGGGGGGGCGGGGGTCCTACAATGAGCAGTTCTTC. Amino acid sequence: CASAGGRGSYNEQFF.

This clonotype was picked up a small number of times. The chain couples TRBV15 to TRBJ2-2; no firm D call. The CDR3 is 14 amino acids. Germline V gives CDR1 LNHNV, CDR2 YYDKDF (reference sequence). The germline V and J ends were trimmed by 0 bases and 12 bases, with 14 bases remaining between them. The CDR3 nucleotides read TGTGCCACCAGCAGAGATCCCAAAGTCCGTCAGCTGTTTTTT. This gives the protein CATSRDPKVRQLFF.

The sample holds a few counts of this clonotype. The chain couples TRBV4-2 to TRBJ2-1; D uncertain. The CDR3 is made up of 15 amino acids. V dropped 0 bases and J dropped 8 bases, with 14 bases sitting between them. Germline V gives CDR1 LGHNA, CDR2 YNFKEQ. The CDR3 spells CASSQEGMGGDEQFF. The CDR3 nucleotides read TGTGCCAGCAGCCAAGAAGGGATGGGTGGCGATGAGCAGTTCTTC.

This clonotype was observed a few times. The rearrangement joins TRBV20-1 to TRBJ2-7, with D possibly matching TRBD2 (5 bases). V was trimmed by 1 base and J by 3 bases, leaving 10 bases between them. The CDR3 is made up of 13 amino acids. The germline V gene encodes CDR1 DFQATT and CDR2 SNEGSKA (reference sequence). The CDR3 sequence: CSARALGSYEQYV. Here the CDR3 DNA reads TGCAGTGCTAGAGCACTAGGCAGCTACGAGCAGTACGTC.

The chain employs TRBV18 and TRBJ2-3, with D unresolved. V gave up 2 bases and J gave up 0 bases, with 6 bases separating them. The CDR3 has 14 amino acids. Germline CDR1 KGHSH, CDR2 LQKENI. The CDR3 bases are TGTGCCAGCTCACCAGTCAGAAGCACAGATACGCAGTATTTT. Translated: CASSPVRSTDTQYF.

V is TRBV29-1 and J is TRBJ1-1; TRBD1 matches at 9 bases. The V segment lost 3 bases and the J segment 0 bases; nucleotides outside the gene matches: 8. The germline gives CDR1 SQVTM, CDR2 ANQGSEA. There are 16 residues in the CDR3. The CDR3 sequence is CSVEGIQGALNTEAFF. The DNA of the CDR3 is TGCAGCGTTGAGGGAATACAGGGGGCGTTGAACACTGAAGCTTTCTTT. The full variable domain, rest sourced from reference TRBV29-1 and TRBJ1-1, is SAVISQKPSRDICQRGTSLTIQCQVDSQVTMMFWYRQQPGQSLTLIATANQGSEATYESGFVIDKFPISRPNLTFSTLTVSNMSPEDSSIYLCSVEGIQGALNTEAFFGQGTRLTVV.